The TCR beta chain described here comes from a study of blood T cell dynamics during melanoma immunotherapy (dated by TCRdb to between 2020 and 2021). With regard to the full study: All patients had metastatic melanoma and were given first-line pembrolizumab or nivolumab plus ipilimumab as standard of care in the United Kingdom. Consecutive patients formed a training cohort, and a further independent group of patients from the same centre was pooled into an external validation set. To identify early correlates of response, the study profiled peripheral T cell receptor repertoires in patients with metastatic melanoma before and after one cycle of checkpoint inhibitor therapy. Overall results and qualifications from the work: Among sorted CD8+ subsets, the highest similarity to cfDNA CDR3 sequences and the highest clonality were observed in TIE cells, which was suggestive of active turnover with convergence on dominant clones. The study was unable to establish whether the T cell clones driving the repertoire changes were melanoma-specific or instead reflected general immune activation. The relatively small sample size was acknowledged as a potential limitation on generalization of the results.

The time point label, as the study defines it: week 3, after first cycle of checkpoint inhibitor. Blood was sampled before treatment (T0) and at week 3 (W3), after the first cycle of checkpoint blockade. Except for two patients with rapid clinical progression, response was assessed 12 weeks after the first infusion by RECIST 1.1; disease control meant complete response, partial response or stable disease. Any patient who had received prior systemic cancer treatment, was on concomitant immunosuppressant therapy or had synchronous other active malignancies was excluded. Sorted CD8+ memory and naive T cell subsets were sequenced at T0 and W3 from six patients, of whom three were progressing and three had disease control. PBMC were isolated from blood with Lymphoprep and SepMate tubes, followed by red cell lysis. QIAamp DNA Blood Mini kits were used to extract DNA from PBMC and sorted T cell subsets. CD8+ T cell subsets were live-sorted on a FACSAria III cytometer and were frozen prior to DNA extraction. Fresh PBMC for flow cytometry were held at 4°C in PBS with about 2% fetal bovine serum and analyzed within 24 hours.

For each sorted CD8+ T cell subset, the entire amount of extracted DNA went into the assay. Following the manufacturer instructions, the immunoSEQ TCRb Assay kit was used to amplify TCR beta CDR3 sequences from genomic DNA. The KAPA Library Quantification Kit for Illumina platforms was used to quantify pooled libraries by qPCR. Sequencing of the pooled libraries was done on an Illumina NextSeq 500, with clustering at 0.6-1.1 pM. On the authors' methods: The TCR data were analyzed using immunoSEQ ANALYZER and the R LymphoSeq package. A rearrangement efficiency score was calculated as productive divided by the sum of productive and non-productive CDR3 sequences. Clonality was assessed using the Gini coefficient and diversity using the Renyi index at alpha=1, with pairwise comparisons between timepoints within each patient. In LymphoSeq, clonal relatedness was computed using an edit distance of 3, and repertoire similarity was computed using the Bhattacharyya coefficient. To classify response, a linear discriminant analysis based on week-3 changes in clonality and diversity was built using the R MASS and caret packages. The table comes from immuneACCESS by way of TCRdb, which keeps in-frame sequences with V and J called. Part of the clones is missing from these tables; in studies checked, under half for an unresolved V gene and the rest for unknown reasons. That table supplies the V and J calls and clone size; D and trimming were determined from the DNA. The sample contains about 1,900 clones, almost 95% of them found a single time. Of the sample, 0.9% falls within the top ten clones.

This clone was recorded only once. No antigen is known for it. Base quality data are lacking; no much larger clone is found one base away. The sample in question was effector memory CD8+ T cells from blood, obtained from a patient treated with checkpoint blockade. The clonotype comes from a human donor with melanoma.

At the DNA level, the sequence is TGTGCCAGCAGTTTATTAGGGGTTACCCGCACAGATACGCAGTATTTT. Translated, this gives CASSLLGVTRTDTQYF. The sequence joins TRBV28 to TRBJ2-3; tentative D gene TRBD1, with 5 bases matching. Taken from the germline V gene, the CDR1 and CDR2 loops are MDHEN and SYDVKM. V and J are truncated by 1 base and 1 base respectively, leaving an intervening sequence of 12 bases. The CDR3 numbers 16 residues from cysteine through phenylalanine. Only CDR3 DNA is held: 48 bases, read in frame from base 1.